A single sample gave rise to the 25 T cell receptor beta chains below, sequenced in a study of T cell responses to AZD1222 COVID-19 vaccine. The table came from immunoSEQ multiplex PCR; TCRdb's copy has only in-frame clones and leaves some out. The sample shows about 26,000 clones, over 75% of them seen only once. The sequencing used peripheral blood, collected 28 days after the second AZD1222 dose. These TCRs come from an adult who received the AZD1222 COVID-19 vaccine.

The chain combines TRBV6-5 with TRBJ2-5, with D possibly matching TRBD2 (5 bases). The CDR3 covers 14 residues. Looked up from germline, CDR1 is MNHEY and CDR2 is SVGAGI. V was shortened by 5 bases and J by 3 bases, with 13 bases between the two germline ends. The CDR3 coding sequence is TGTGCCAGCAGTACCCGGCGGGCAGAAGAGACCCAGTACTTC. Encoded protein: CASSTRRAEETQYF.

The CDR3, as DNA: TGTGCCAGCAGTGAATTCCAGGGCACTAATTCACCCCTCCACTTT. As protein: CASSEFQGTNSPLHF. The chain combines TRBV2 with TRBJ1-6; a weak D match, TRBD1 (5 bases). This CDR3 is 15 amino acids long. Germline CDR1 is SNHLY and CDR2 is FYNNEI. V was trimmed by 2 bases and J by 6 bases, leaving 11 bases between them.

This clone was counted only a few times. The rearrangement uses TRBV7-6 and TRBJ1-5; possibly TRBD1 for D (5 bases). CDR3 length equals 16 residues. The germline gives CDR1 SGHVS, CDR2 FNYEAQ. Between the trimmed V and J ends, which lost 5 bases and 8 bases, there was a span of 22 bases. CDR3 DNA sequence: TGTGCCAGCAGCCTGACAGCAGGAGGACTAGGGGAGCCCCAGCATTTT. It specifies CASSLTAGGLGEPQHF.

The V call is TRBV7-2, the J call TRBJ2-2; D remains unclear. V was pared by 6 bases and J by 4 bases, with 6 bases between. CDR1 is SGHTA and CDR2 is FQGNSA in the germline V gene. The CDR3 contains 12 residues. CDR3 sequence reads: CASSVGTGELFF. The DNA of the CDR3 is TGTGCCAGCAGTGTGGGCACCGGGGAGCTGTTTTTT.

This clone was counted only a few times. The chain couples TRBV4-2 to TRBJ2-1, with 8 bases identical to TRBD2. Germline V lookup: CDR1 LGHNA, CDR2 YNFKEQ. This CDR3 comprises 17 residues. Trimming at V came to 4 bases and at J to 6 bases, leaving 14 bases not matched to a gene. This chain's CDR3 is CASSLTLNRGGPNEQFF. In DNA, the CDR3 is TGTGCCAGCAGCCTCACCCTTAATCGGGGGGGGCCCAATGAGCAGTTCTTC.

The V and J genes are TRBV2 and TRBJ1-3; D call uncertain. The CDR3 sequence is 13 residues long. With 5 bases removed from V and 6 bases from J, the gap between germline ends came to 11 bases. Germline V gives CDR1 SNHLY, CDR2 FYNNEI. CDR3 DNA: TGTGCCAGCAGTCCTGGACCCTTAAACACCATATATTTT. Encoded protein: CASSPGPLNTIYF. The whole variable domain, remainder taken from reference TRBV2 and TRBJ1-3, is EPEVTQTPSHQVTQMGQEVILRCVPISNHLYFYWYRQILGQKVEFLVSFYNNEISEKSEIFDDQFSVERPDGSNFTLKIRSTKLEDSAMYFCASSPGPLNTIYFGEGSWLTVV.

The gene calls are TRBV11-2 and TRBJ1-2, with 7 bases fitting TRBD1. This CDR3 region has 14 residues. The germline CDR1 and CDR2 sequences are SGHAT and FQNNGV. With 5 bases clipped from V and 4 bases from J, the junction kept 7 bases outside the gene matches. CDR3 sequence (DNA): TGTGCCAGCAGCCCTTCAGGGGGTTTCTATGGCTACACCTTC. The encoded protein is CASSPSGGFYGYTF. The whole variable domain, filled in from reference TRBV11-2 and TRBJ1-2, reads EAGVAQSPRYKIIEKRQSVAFWCNPISGHATLYWYQQILGQGPKLLIQFQNNGVVDDSQLPKDRFSAERLKGVDSTLKIQPAKLEDSAVYLCASSPSGGFYGYTFGSGTRLTVV.

V is TRBV5-5 and J is TRBJ1-2; 9 positions match TRBD1. Germline V lookup: CDR1 SGHKS, CDR2 YYEKEE (reference sequence). V dropped 1 base and J dropped 6; count of bases not matched to a gene: 7. There are 15 residues in the CDR3. The CDR3 is CASSLRSGTGNGYTF. The CDR3 DNA follows: TGTGCCAGCAGCTTGCGCTCCGGGACAGGGAATGGCTACACCTTC.

The chain employs TRBV4-3 and TRBJ1-5, with 10 bases aligning to TRBD1. The V segment lost 4 bases and the J segment 6 bases; nucleotides outside the gene matches: 3. Germline V gene lookup returns CDR1 LGHNA and CDR2 YSLEER. CDR3 size: 14 residues. The CDR3 DNA reads TGCGCCAGCAGCCGCGACAGGGGGCCTCAGCCCCAGCATTTT. Protein sequence: CASSRDRGPQPQHF.

This chain links TRBV18 with TRBJ1-2; 8 bases match TRBD1. The germline V gene has CDR1 KGHSH and CDR2 LQKENI. Trimming removed 6 bases from V and 5 bases from J; junction bases left unmatched: 14. The CDR3 contains 16 residues. CDR3 loop: CASSLLAGQGLYGYTF. The CDR3 nucleotides read TGTGCCAGCTCCCTCTTAGCAGGACAGGGCTTATATGGCTACACCTTC.

This chain connects TRBV11-2 to TRBJ1-5, with D hard to call. CDR3 length: 13 residues. Germline CDR1 and CDR2: SGHAT and FQNNGV. Trimming took off 1 base at V and 11 bases at J, with 12 bases between the two ends. In DNA, the CDR3 is TGTGCCAGCAGCTTAGGTAGGAGAGACACCCAGCATTTT. This gives the protein CASSLGRRDTQHF.

This clone was counted only a few times. This chain connects TRBV7-2 to TRBJ2-2; the D gene is possibly TRBD2 (6 bases). Germline CDR1 reads SGHTA; CDR2 reads FQGNSA. The CDR3 loop spans 16 amino acids. The ends were cut back, 1 base at V and 5 bases at J, with 14 bases in the middle. CDR3 sequence (DNA): TGTGCCAGCAGCTTAGTCGGGGAGGTTAGGACCGGGGAGCTGTTTTTT. It specifies CASSLVGEVRTGELFF. Full variable domain (remainder filled in from reference TRBV7-2 and TRBJ2-2): GAGVSQSPSNKVTEKGKDVELRCDPISGHTALYWYRQSLGQGLEFLIYFQGNSAPDKSGLPSDRFSAERTGGSVSTLTIQRTQQEDSAVYLCASSLVGEVRTGELFFGEGSRLTVL.

The chain uses TRBV10-3 and TRBJ2-3; D gene ambiguous. Germline lookup yields CDR1 ENHRY and CDR2 SYGVKD. V was shortened by 10 bases and J by 0 bases, with 17 bases between the two germline ends. CDR3 size: 15 residues. The CDR3 region is CATSGAAPSTDTQYF. The CDR3 coding sequence is TGTGCCACCTCGGGCGCGGCCCCTAGCACAGATACGCAGTATTTT.

The chain combines TRBV7-3 with TRBJ2-5; D is perhaps TRBD1 or TRBD2 (5 bases each). V lost 5 bases to trimming and J lost 5 bases, with 15 bases between them. Germline lookup yields CDR1 SGHTA and CDR2 FQGTGA. The CDR3 has 14 amino acids. CDR3 DNA: TGTGCCAGCAGCCGGGACCTCGGAAGCGAGACCCAGTACTTC. This translates into CASSRDLGSETQYF.

The count of this clone is one. The genes are TRBV29-1 and TRBJ2-1; 7 nucleotides align to TRBD2. The CDR3 extends over 14 amino acids. Looked up from germline, CDR1 is SQVTM and CDR2 is ANQGSEA. V lost 0 bases and J lost 15; bases outside the gene matches: 14. Written as DNA, the CDR3 is TGCAGCGTTGAAGACCCGACTAGCCCAATAGTTCTGTTCTTC. Translation gives CSVEDPTSPIVLFF.

J is TRBJ2-7 and V is TRBV4-3; the D gene is possibly TRBD2 (7 bases). V shed 0 bases and J shed 6 bases, with 15 bases lying between them. Germline V gene lookup returns CDR1 LGHNA and CDR2 YSLEER. This CDR3 region has 15 residues. CDR3 in amino acids: CASSQEFGGLGEQYF. The CDR3 DNA follows: TGCGCCAGCAGCCAAGAATTCGGGGGGCTAGGCGAGCAGTACTTC.

The genes are TRBV28 and TRBJ2-7, with 9 bases fitting TRBD1. V trimming: 4 bases; J trimming: 2 bases; junction bases outside the gene matches: 6. This CDR3 has 15 residues. Germline V lookup: CDR1 MDHEN, CDR2 SYDVKM. CDR3 residues: CASSSRDRVAYEQYF. The CDR3 DNA follows: TGTGCCAGCAGTTCCCGGGACAGGGTCGCCTACGAGCAGTACTTC.

The V and J genes are TRBV21-1 and TRBJ1-2; the DNA was not compared with TRBD1, the D call given in the table. TRBV21-1 is listed as a pseudogene. The CDR3 spans 17 residues. The CDR3 loop reads CASSLYWVDRDCYGYTF. The CDR3 DNA reads as TGTGCCAGCAGCCTCTATTGGGTCGACAGGGATTGTTATGGCTACACCTTC.

The genes are TRBV7-8 and TRBJ2-2, with D possibly being TRBD1 (6 bases). This CDR3 region has 14 residues. Germline CDR1 is SGHVS and CDR2 is FQNEAQ. V was pared by 4 bases and J by 2 bases, with 8 bases between. CDR3 sequence reads: CASSSDRNTGELFF. The CDR3 region has the DNA TGTGCCAGCAGCTCGGACAGAAACACCGGGGAGCTGTTTTTT. The entire variable domain, with the rest obtained from reference TRBV7-8 and TRBJ2-2, is as follows: GAGVSQSPRYKVAKRGQDVALRCDPISGHVSLFWYQQALGQGPEFLTYFQNEAQLDKSGLPSDRFFAERPEGSVSTLKIQRTQQEDSAVYLCASSSDRNTGELFFGEGSRLTVL.

In nucleotides, the CDR3 is TGTGCCAGCTCATCTCAGGGGACTCAAGAGACCCAGTACTTC. Its protein is CASSSQGTQETQYF. The V and J genes are TRBV18 and TRBJ2-5; D is possibly TRBD1 or TRBD2 (6 bases each). This CDR3 spans 14 amino acids. The ends were cut back, 5 bases at V and 2 bases at J, with 12 bases in the middle. Germline CDR1 reads KGHSH; CDR2 reads LQKENI.

This sequence joins TRBV9 and TRBJ2-3; possible D gene TRBD2, 6 bases. This CDR3 spans 16 amino acids. Germline V lookup: CDR1 SGDLS, CDR2 YYNGEE. V lost 0 bases to trimming and J lost 1 base, with 12 bases between them. The CDR3 region is CASSVGGGDRTDTQYF. In DNA form, the CDR3 reads TGTGCCAGCAGCGTAGGGGGCGGGGATCGCACAGATACGCAGTATTTT.

The chain carries TRBV14 and TRBJ1-1; D gene uncertain. Trimming pared 4 bases from V and 7 bases from J, leaving 10 bases between. Germline V gives CDR1 SGHDN, CDR2 FVKESK. This CDR3 is built from 12 residues. CDR3 protein: CASSPREGEAFF. The CDR3 DNA reads as TGTGCCAGCAGCCCGAGGGAGGGTGAAGCTTTCTTT.

The chain uses TRBV6-5 and TRBJ1-5; D is unclear. Germline loops: CDR1 MNHEY, CDR2 SVGAGI. The CDR3 length is 16 residues. Trimming pared 4 bases from V and 0 bases from J, leaving 13 bases between. The CDR3 bases are TGTGCCAGCAGTTTCAGGCCTCCCGTTAGCAATCAGCCCCAGCATTTT. This sequence encodes CASSFRPPVSNQPQHF.

The V call is TRBV2, the J call TRBJ2-4; 15 nucleotides line up with TRBD2. V was clipped by 6 bases and J by 13 bases; unmatched bases: 7. This CDR3 is built from 14 residues. Germline assignment: CDR1 SNHLY and CDR2 FYNNEI. The CDR3, as DNA: TGTGCCAGCAGGACCGGGACTAGCGGGGGGCGACAGTACTTC. Protein sequence: CASRTGTSGGRQYF.

This chain joins TRBV7-6 and TRBJ2-7; D not certain. The V and J ends lost 1 base and 3 bases respectively, with 1 base between them. CDR3 size: 11 residues. Germline V lookup: CDR1 SGHVS, CDR2 FNYEAQ. The CDR3 reads CASSLDYEQYF. For the CDR3, the DNA is TGTGCCAGCAGCTTAGACTACGAGCAGTACTTC.